The clone carrying this T cell receptor beta chain was detected a few times. The source of the sample is a study of cytomegalovirus exposure and HLA in healthy donors. PCR used 60 Vbeta primers and 13 Jbeta primers. Profiling relied on immunoSEQ multiplex PCR, and the TCRdb table lists in-frame clones only, not all of them. Among about 200,000 clones listed, 79% were seen once. This CDR3 is built from 15 residues. Germline V gene lookup returns CDR1 SGHDT and CDR2 YYEEEE. J gave up 7 bases and V 2 bases, and 11 bases lay outside the gene matches. Sequenced: PBMCs. The chain has TRBV5-6 and TRBJ2-7; 8 bases match TRBD1. The TCR originated in a man aged 45-65 years in good health and CMV-seronegative. The CDR3 loop is CASSLLPTGAVEQYF. Here the CDR3 DNA reads TGTGCCAGCAGCTTATTGCCGACAGGGGCCGTAGAGCAGTACTTC.